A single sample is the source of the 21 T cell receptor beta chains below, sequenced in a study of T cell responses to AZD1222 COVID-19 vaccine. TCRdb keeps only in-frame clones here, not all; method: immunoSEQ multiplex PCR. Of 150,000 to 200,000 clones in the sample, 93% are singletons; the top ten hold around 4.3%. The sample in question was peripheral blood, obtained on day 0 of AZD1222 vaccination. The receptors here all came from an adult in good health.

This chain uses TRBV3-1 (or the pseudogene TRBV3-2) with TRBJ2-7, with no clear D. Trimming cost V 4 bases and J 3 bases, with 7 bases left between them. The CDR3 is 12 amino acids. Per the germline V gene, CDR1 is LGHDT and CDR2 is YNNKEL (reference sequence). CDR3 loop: CASSRTDYEQYF. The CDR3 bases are TGTGCCAGCAGCCGGACCGACTACGAGCAGTACTTC.

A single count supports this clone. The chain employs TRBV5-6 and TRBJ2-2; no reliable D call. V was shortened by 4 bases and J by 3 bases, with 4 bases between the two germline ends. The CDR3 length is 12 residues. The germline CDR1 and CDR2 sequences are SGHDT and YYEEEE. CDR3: CASSGYTGELFF. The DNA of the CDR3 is TGTGCCAGCAGCGGATACACCGGGGAGCTGTTTTTT.

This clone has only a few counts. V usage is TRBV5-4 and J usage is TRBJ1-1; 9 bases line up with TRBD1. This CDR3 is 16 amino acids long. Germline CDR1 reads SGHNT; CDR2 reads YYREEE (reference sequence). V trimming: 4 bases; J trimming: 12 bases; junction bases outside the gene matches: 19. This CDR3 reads CASSLPGQGEYRGSFF. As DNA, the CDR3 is TGTGCCAGCAGCCTACCGGGACAGGGCGAATATAGGGGGTCTTTCTTT.

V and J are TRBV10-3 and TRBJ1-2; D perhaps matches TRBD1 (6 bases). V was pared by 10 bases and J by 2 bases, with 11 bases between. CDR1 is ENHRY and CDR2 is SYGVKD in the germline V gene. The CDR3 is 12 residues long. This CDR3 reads CASWDTNYGYTF. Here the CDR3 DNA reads TGTGCCAGTTGGGACACCAACTATGGCTACACCTTC.

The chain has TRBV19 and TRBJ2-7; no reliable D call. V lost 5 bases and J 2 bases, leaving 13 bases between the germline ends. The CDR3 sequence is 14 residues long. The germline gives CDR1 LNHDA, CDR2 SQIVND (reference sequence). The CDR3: CASSFRGRPYEQYF. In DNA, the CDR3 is TGTGCCAGTAGTTTCCGAGGACGACCCTACGAGCAGTACTTC.

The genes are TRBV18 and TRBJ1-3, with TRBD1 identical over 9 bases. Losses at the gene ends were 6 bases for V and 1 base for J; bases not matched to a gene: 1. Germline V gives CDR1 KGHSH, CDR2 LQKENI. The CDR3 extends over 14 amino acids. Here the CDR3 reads CASSGTGSGNTIYF. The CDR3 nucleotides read TGTGCCAGCTCCGGGACAGGGTCTGGAAACACCATATATTTT.

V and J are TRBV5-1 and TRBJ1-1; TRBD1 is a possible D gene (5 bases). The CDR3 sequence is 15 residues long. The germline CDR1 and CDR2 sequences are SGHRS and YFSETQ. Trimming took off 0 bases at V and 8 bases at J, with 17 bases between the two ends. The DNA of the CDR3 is TGCGCCAGCAGCTTGGATCTTAGGCAGGGCGACGAAGCTTTCTTT. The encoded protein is CASSLDLRQGDEAFF.

Here the CDR3 DNA reads TGTGCCAGCAGCTCCCGGCGCCTCAATGAGCAGTTCTTC. Translation gives CASSSRRLNEQFF. The chain joins TRBV11-2 to TRBJ2-1; D is ambiguous. The CDR3 consists of 13 residues. Trimming took 4 bases from V and 6 from J, leaving 10 bases between them. The germline gives CDR1 SGHAT, CDR2 FQNNGV.

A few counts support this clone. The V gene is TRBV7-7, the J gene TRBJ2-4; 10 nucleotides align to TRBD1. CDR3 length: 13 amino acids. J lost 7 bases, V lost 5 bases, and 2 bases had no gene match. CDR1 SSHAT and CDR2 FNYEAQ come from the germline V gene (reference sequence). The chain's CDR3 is CASSRDRGNIQYF. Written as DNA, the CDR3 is TGTGCCAGCAGCCGGGACAGGGGTAACATTCAGTACTTC.

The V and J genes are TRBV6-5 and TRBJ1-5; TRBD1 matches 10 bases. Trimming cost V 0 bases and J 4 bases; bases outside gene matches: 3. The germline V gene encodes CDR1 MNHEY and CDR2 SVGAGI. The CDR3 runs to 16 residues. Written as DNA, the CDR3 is TGTGCCAGCAGTTACTCCGACAGGGGGCCGAATCAGCCCCAGCATTTT. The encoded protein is CASSYSDRGPNQPQHF.

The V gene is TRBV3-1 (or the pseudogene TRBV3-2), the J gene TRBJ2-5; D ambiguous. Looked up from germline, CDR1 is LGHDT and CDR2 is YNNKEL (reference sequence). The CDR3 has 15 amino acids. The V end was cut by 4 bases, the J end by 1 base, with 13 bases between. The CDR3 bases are TGTGCCAGCAGCCTGGGCAGGAACCTCCAAGAGACCCAGTACTTC. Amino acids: CASSLGRNLQETQYF.

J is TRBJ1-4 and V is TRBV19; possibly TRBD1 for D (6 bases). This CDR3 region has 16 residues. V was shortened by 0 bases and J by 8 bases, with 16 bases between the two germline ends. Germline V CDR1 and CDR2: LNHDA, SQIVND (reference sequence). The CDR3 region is CASSIDPGGYGEKLFF. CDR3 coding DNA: TGTGCCAGTAGTATAGATCCGGGGGGCTACGGCGAAAAACTGTTTTTT.

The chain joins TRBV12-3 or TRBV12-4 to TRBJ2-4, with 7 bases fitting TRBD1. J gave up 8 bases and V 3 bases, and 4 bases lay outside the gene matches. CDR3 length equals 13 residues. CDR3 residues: CASSFGQVYIQYF. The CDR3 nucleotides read TGTGCCAGCAGTTTTGGACAGGTGTACATTCAGTACTTC.

In nucleotides, the CDR3 is TGTGCCAGCAGCGATCCAGGGCGGAACACTGAAGCTTTCTTT. As protein: CASSDPGRNTEAFF. The chain recombines TRBV3-1 (or the pseudogene TRBV3-2) with TRBJ1-1; a weak D match, TRBD1 (5 bases). The length of the CDR3 is 14 residues. CDR1 is LGHDT, CDR2 YNNKEL, per germline (reference sequence). The V gene lost 5 bases and the J gene lost 1 base, with 11 bases spanning the gap.

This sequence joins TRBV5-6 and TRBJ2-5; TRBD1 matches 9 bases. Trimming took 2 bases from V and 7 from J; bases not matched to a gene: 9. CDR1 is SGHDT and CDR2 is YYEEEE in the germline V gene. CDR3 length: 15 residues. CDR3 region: CASSFGLGQGGTQYF. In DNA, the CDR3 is TGTGCCAGCAGCTTCGGCCTGGGACAGGGAGGGACCCAGTACTTC.

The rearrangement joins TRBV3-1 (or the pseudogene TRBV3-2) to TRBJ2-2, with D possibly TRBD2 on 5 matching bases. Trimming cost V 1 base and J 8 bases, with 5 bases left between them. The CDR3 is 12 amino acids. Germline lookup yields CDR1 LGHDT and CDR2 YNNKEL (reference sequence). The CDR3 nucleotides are TGTGCCAGCAGCCAAGCGGGAGGGGAGCTGTTTTTT. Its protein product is CASSQAGGELFF.

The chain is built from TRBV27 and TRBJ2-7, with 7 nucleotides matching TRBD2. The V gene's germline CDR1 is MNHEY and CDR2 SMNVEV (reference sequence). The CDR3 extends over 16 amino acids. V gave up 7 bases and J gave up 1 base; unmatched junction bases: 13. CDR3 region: CASTSLVVGGSYEQYF. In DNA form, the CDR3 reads TGTGCCAGCACCAGTTTGGTAGTGGGAGGGTCCTACGAGCAGTACTTC.

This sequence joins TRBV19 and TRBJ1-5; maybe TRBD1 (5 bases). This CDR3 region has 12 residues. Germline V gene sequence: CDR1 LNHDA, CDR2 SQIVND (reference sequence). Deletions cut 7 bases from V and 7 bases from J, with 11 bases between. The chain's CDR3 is CASMQGGQPQHF. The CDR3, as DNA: TGTGCCAGTATGCAGGGTGGACAGCCCCAGCATTTT. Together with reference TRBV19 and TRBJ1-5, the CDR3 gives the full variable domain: DGGITQSPKYLFRKEGQNVTLSCEQNLNHDAMYWYRQDPGQGLRLIYYSQIVNDFQKGDIAEGYSVSREKKESFPLTVTSAQKNPTAFYLCASMQGGQPQHFGDGTRLSIL.

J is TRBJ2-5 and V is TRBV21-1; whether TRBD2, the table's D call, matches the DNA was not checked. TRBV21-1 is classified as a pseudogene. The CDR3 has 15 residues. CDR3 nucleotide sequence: TGTGCCATCTACCCGAGCGGGAGGTTGACGGAGACCCAGTACTTC. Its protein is CAIYPSGRLTETQYF.

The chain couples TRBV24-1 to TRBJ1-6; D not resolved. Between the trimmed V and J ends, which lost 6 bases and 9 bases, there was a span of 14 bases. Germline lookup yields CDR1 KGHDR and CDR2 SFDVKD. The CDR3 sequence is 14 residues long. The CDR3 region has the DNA TGTGCCACCAGTATAGTCCACCCAGGTTCACCCCTCCACTTT. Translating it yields CATSIVHPGSPLHF.

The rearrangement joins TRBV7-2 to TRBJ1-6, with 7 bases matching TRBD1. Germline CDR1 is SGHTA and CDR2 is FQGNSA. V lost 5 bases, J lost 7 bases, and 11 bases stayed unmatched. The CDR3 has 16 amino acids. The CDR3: CASSAGRDSSNSPLHF. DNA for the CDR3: TGTGCCAGCAGCGCCGGCCGGGACAGCTCAAATTCACCCCTCCACTTT.